What follows are 10 T cell receptor beta chains derived from one specimen sequenced in a study of blood T cells in healthy people across ages. Through a sample-barcoded 5' primer and a J-beta primer mix, a second PCR was run for roughly 7 to 11 cycles. Each CDR3 protein gets one entry after TCRdb re-called the 5' RACE reads with MiXCR. Of over a million distinct CDR3 sequences listed, 25% are singletons. A further study also used this sample, focusing on T cells of mothers and their children.

The sequenced material came from blood. Receptor source: a girl aged 2 to 9 in good health.

The gene calls are TRBV2 and TRBJ2-1; D call uncertain. The CDR3 totals 13 residues. CDR1 is SNHLY and CDR2 is FYNNEI in the germline V gene. With 8 bases removed from V and 3 bases from J, the gap between germline ends came to 11 bases. This chain's CDR3 is CASRDSNYNEQFF. DNA for the CDR3: TGTGCCAGCCGAGACTCTAACTACAATGAGCAGTTCTTC.

Turning to this clonotype: Relative to the germline gene, one junction end is altered; a read error may explain this. J is TRBJ2-5 and V is TRBV5-1; 7 positions match TRBD2. With the DNA end fitting TRBJ2-7 better, the J assignment may be wrong. There are 15 residues in the CDR3. Germline CDR1 is SGHRS and CDR2 is YFSETQ. Here the CDR3 reads CTSSPAVGGLAEQYF. CDR3 in DNA: TGCACCAGCAGCCCCGCGGTGGGAGGGCTGGCCGAGCAGTACTTC.

This clonotype was observed a few times. This chain connects TRBV6-5 to TRBJ2-2; D possibly uses TRBD1 or TRBD2 (6 bases each). CDR1 and CDR2 from the germline V gene are MNHEY and SVGAGI. The CDR3 extends over 14 amino acids. Trimming left V 6 bases short and J 3 bases short, with 11 bases between. For the CDR3, the DNA is TGTGCCAGCAGCGGGGGCCAATACACCGGGGAGCTGTTTTTT. It yields the protein CASSGGQYTGELFF.

This chain connects TRBV12-3 or TRBV12-4 to TRBJ1-2; no definite D call. Trimming stripped 4 bases from V and 8 bases from J, with 8 bases between. The CDR3 extends over 11 amino acids. The CDR3 DNA sequence: TGTGCCAGCAGTTCCGGGAGCGGCTACACCTTC. It codes for CASSSGSGYTF.

The chain is built from TRBV10-3 and TRBJ2-1; 8 positions agree with TRBD1. Germline CDR1 is ENHRY and CDR2 is SYGVKD. This CDR3 has 13 amino acids. J was trimmed by 8 bases and V by 9 bases; bases with no gene match: 9. For the CDR3, the DNA is TGTGCCATGTCGGGACAGGATTTCCATGAGCAGTTCTTC. Its translation: CAMSGQDFHEQFF.

In this sample, this clonotype turned up a few times. The chain uses TRBV3-1 and TRBJ1-1, with D hard to call. Per germline, CDR1 LGHDT and CDR2 YNNKEL (reference sequence). CDR3 length equals 12 residues. V lost 0 bases, J lost 7 bases, and 6 bases lay in between. The CDR3 protein is CASSQESHEAFF. The CDR3 DNA follows: TGTGCCAGCAGCCAAGAGTCCCATGAAGCTTTCTTT.

The V and J genes are TRBV7-6 and TRBJ1-4; 7 bases agree with TRBD1. The CDR3 spans 15 residues. After removal of 5 bases from V and 5 bases from J, the junction contained 8 bases not matched to a gene. The germline V gene encodes CDR1 SGHVS and CDR2 FNYEAQ. CDR3 sequence (DNA): TGTGCCAGCAGCGCCAACAGGGGCGTCAATGAAAAACTGTTTTTT. Translating gives CASSANRGVNEKLFF.

The chain links TRBV4-3 to TRBJ2-5; 10 bases are a match to TRBD2. The J call is doubtful: the DNA matches TRBJ2-7 better. Germline V gene sequence: CDR1 LGHNA, CDR2 YSLEER. The CDR3 is 17 amino acids. CDR3 amino acids: CASSQESGGAVSYEQYF. CDR3 DNA: TGCGCCAGCAGCCAAGAAAGCGGGGGGGCAGTCTCCTACGAGCAGTACTTC.

In its sample, this clonotype was seen a few times. The chain has TRBV20-1 and TRBJ2-5, with D perhaps matching TRBD1 (5 bases). The J call may be wrong; the DNA end is better matched by TRBJ2-7. Germline lookup yields CDR1 DFQATT and CDR2 SNEGSKA (reference sequence). The CDR3 extends over 13 amino acids. In DNA, the CDR3 is TGCAGTGCCCATAGAGACAGTTTCTACGAGCAGTACTTC. Its protein product is CSAHRDSFYEQYF.

The rearrangement links TRBV6-1 to TRBJ2-7; no clear D. Germline lookup yields CDR1 MNHNS and CDR2 SASEGT. The CDR3 runs 15 residues. V was cut by 5 bases and J by 2 bases, with 16 bases left in between. The CDR3 region has the DNA TGTGCCAGCAGTCTTGACCGTTCCCATCCCTACGAGCAGTACTTC. Amino acid sequence: CASSLDRSHPYEQYF.